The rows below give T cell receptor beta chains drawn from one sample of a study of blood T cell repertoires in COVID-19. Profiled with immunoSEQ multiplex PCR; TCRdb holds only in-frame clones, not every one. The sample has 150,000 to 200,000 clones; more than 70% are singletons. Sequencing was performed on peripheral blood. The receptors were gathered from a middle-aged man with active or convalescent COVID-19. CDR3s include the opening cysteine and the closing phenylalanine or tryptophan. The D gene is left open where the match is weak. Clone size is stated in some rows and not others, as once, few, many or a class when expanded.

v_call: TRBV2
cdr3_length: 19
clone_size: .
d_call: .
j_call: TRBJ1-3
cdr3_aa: CASSGQIRGHLKSGNTIYF
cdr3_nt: TGTGCCAGCAGTGGACAGATAAGAGGACATCTAAAATCTGGAAACACCATATATTTT

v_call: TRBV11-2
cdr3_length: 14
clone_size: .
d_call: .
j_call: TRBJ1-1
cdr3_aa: CASSARRGNTEAFF
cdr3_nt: TGTGCCAGCAGCGCCCGCCGGGGGAACACTGAAGCTTTCTTT

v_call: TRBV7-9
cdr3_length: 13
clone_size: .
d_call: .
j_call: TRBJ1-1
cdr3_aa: CASSPMASGEAFF
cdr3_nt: TGTGCCAGCAGCCCGATGGCCTCGGGAGAAGCTTTCTTT

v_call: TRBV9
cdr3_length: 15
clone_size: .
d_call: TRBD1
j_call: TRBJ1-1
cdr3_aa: CASSVNGQGDTEAFF
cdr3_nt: TGTGCCAGCAGTGTTAATGGACAGGGGGACACTGAAGCTTTCTTT

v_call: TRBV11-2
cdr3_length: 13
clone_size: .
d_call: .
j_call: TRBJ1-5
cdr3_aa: CASSRWGDQPQHF
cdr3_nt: TGTGCCAGCAGCCGATGGGGGGATCAGCCCCAGCATTTT

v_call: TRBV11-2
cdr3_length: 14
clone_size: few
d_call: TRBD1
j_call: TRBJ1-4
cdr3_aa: CASSLGGTNEKLFF
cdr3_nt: TGTGCCAGCAGCCTAGGGGGCACTAATGAAAAACTGTTTTTT

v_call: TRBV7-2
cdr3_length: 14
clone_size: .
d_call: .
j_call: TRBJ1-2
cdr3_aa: CASVGGGTVYGYTF
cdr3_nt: TGTGCCAGCGTCGGGGGAGGGACGGTCTATGGCTACACCTTC

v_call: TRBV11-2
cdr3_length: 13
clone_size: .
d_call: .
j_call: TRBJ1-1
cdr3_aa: CASALTGNTEAFF
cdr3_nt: TGTGCCAGCGCTTTGACAGGGAACACTGAAGCTTTCTTT

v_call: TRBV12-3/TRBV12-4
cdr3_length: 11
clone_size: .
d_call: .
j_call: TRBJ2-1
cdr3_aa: CASSFAVEQFF
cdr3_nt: TGTGCCAGCAGTTTTGCGGTCGAGCAGTTCTTC

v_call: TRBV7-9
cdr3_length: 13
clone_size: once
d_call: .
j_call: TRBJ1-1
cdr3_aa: CATTPNRDTEAFF
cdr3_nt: TGTGCCACCACCCCTAACAGAGACACTGAAGCTTTCTTT

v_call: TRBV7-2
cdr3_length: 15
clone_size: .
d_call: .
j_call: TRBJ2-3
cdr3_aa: CASSSGLGYTDTQYF
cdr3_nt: TGTGCCAGCAGCTCGGGACTGGGTTACACAGATACGCAGTATTTT

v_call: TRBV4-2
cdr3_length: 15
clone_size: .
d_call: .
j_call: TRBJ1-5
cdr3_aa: CASSPDLGGGQPQHF
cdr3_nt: TGTGCCAGCAGCCCAGATCTAGGGGGGGGGCAGCCCCAGCATTTT

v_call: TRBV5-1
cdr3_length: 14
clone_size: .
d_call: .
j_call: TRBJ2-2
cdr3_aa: CASSALTGTGELFF
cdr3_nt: TGCGCCAGCAGCGCCCTCACGGGCACCGGGGAGCTGTTTTTT

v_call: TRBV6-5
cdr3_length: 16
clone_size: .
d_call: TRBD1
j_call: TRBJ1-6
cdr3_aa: CASSYRRDRGNSPLHF
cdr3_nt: TGTGCCAGCAGTTACAGACGGGACAGGGGAAATTCACCCCTCCACTTT

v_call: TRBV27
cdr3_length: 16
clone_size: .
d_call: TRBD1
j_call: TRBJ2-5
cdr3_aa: CASSLLWTGELETQYF
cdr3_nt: TGTGCCAGCAGTTTACTATGGACAGGAGAACTAGAGACCCAGTACTTC